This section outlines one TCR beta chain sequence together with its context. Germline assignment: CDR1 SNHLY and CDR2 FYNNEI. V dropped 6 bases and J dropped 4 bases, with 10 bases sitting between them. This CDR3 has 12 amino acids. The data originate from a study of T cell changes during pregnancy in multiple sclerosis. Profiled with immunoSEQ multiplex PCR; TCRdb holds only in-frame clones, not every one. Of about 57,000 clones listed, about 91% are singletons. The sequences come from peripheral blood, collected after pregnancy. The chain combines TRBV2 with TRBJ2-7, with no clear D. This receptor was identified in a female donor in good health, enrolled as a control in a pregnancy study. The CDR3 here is CASSPDTYEQYF. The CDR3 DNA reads TGTGCCAGCAGCCCTGACACTTACGAGCAGTACTTC. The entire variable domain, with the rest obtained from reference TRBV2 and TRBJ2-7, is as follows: EPEVTQTPSHQVTQMGQEVILRCVPISNHLYFYWYRQILGQKVEFLVSFYNNEISEKSEIFDDQFSVERPDGSNFTLKIRSTKLEDSAMYFCASSPDTYEQYFGPGTRLTVT.